The clone carrying this TCR beta chain appeared once. This CDR3 spans 15 amino acids. Germline-derived CDR1 and CDR2 are SGDLS and YYNGEE. Between the trimmed V and J ends, which lost 3 bases and 4 bases, there was a span of 16 bases. This entry belongs to a study of shared clonotypes between healthy human individuals. Study as a whole: The donors, a couple of women and a few men, were aged 18 to 49.

Cells designated naive CD8 were CD45RO-negative and were positively selected for CCR7, with terminally differentiated effector memory CD45RA+ cells excluded. Profiled with immunoSEQ multiplex PCR; TCRdb holds only in-frame clones, not every one. The sample has about 1,900,000 clones, over 85% seen once; the top ten hold 0.9% to 1.5%. What was sequenced was naive CD8+ T cells sorted from blood. The rearrangement joins TRBV9 to TRBJ2-5; either TRBD1 or TRBD2 may fit D (5 bases each). The receptor was isolated from a man aged 18 to 35 in good health. CDR3 sequence (DNA): TGTGCCAGCAGCGCGGGGACCTTGCTTGGAGAGACCCAGTACTTC. Its translation: CASSAGTLLGETQYF.